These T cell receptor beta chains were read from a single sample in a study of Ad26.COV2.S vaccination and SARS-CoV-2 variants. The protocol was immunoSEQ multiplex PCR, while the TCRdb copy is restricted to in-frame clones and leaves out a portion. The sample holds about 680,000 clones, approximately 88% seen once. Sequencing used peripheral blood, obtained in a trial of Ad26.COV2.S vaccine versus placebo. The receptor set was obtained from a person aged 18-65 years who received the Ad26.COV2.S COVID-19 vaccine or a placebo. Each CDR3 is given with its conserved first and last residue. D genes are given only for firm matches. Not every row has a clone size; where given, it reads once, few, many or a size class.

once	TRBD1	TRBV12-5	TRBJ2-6	CASGFMGTGFKRGSGANVLTF	TGTGCTAGTGGTTTTATGGGGACAGGGTTTAAAAGGGGCTCTGGGGCCAACGTCCTGACTTTC
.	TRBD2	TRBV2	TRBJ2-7	CASRPAPGLGAQYEQYF	TGTGCCAGCCGCCCGGCACCGGGACTAGGGGCACAATACGAGCAGTACTTC
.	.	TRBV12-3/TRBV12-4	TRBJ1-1	CASSFSINTEAFF	TGTGCCAGCAGTTTCTCCATCAACACTGAAGCTTTCTTT
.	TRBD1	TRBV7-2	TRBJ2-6	CASSLSRTGGSGANVLTF	TGTGCCAGCAGCTTATCTCGGACAGGGGGCTCTGGGGCCAACGTCCTGACTTTC
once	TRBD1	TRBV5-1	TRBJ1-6	CASSVEARDRNSPLHF	TGCGCCAGCAGCGTGGAGGCCCGGGACAGGAATTCACCCCTCCACTTT
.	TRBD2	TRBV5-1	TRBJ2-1	CATSSLTSGTYNEQFF	TGCGCCACCTCTTCCTTAACTAGCGGGACCTACAATGAGCAGTTCTTC
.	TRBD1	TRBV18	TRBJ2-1	CASSFGQGTYNEQFF	TGTGCCAGCTCATTCGGACAGGGGACCTACAATGAGCAGTTCTTC
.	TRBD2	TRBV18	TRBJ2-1	CASSPGLAENEQFF	TGTGCCAGCTCACCCGGACTAGCGGAAAATGAGCAGTTCTTC
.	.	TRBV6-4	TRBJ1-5	CASSEQAAGQPQHF	TGTGCCAGCAGCGAACAGGCCGCGGGTCAGCCCCAGCATTTT
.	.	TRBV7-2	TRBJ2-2	CASSLGLQNTGELFF	TGTGCCAGCAGCTTAGGGCTACAGAACACCGGGGAGCTGTTTTTT
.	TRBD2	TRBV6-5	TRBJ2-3	CASSYSTAGGADTQYF	TGTGCCAGCAGTTACTCGACAGCGGGAGGTGCGGATACGCAGTATTTT
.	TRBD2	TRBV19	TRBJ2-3	CASSIGGRGTDTQYF	TGTGCCAGTAGTATCGGCGGGAGGGGCACAGATACGCAGTATTTT
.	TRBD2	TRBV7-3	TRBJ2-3	CASSFRGEDTQYF	TGTGCCAGCAGCTTTCGGGGGGAAGATACGCAGTATTTT
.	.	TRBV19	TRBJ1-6	CASSIAGESMPLHF	TGTGCCAGTAGTATCGCGGGGGAATCAATGCCCCTCCACTTT
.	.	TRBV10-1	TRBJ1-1	CASSESSGRRATSKAFF	TGCGCCAGCAGTGAGTCAAGTGGGCGGCGGGCAACGTCTAAAGCTTTCTTT
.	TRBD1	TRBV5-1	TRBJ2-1	CASSPMEPQGTEQFF	TGCGCCAGCAGCCCAATGGAGCCACAGGGGACTGAGCAGTTCTTC
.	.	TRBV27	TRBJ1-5	CASSPGVFTDSNQPQHF	TGTGCCAGCAGCCCCGGTGTTTTTACCGATAGCAATCAGCCCCAGCATTTT